This TCR beta chain was obtained from a study of T cells in women clearing cervical HPV infection. Study overall: Case blood was drawn when the lesion was first found; control blood after infection became undetectable. Cases' blood sampling followed lesion detection by median approximately 150 days (90 to 200). Overall study results and limits: Repertoire richness, not evenness, was significantly elevated in CIN3+ cases versus controls.

MY09/MY11 PCR detected cervical HPV DNA; dot-blot assigned genotypes. A note on this clone: Its antigen is unidentified. Read sequence stops 3 residues before the CDR3 end, and the germline J gene provides the missing end.

Produced via immunoSEQ multiplex PCR; TCRdb's table is partial and in-frame only. Its clone listing holds about 39,000 clones. This CDR3 has 14 residues. Germline CDR1 is SNHLY and CDR2 is FYNNEI. Sequencing was carried out using blood buffy coat. This rearrangement joins TRBV2 to TRBJ2-2; tentatively, D is TRBD1 (5 bases). This clonotype originated in a woman between 18 and 70 years old with a cervical HPV16 infection that either progressed to CIN3+ or cleared (not recorded which). This CDR3 is CASTGNSGANVLFF. The sequenced CDR3 bases are TGTGCCAGCACAGGAAACTCTGGGGCCAACGTG.